This TCR beta chain was documented in a study of T-cell memory formation after mild COVID-19. In the study overall: For the most part, TCR clusters were specific to one donor.

This CDR3 comprises 15 residues. Germline CDR1 reads SGHKS; CDR2 reads YYEKEE (reference sequence). The V end was cut by 10 bases, the J end by 6 bases, with 22 bases between. The sample holds a few counts of this clonotype. What it binds is not known. General study points: The study detected some responding clones in pre-infection memory, suggesting cross-reactive memory joined. Contracting clones from day 15 to 85 showed balanced CD4/CD8; later expanders favored CD4+.

TCR alpha and TCR beta cDNA libraries carrying sample barcodes and UMIs were produced by 5'RACE using constant-segment primers. TCRdb passed the 5' RACE reads through MiXCR, listing each CDR3 protein once. The data hold about 390,000 distinct CDR3 sequences, with 15% to 20% observed a single time. The V gene is TRBV5-5, the J gene TRBJ2-2; weak D call: TRBD2 (7 bases). The source is a man younger than 30 who had mild COVID-19 (a few samples of this study predate the infection). Cell type and time point are not known. The sequencing sample was made of PBMCs or a T cell subset sorted from them (not recorded which). Written as DNA, the CDR3 is TGTGCCCGTGGAGTCGGGGGGCAAGTGGCCGGGGAGCTGTTTTTT. Translation gives CARGVGGQVAGELFF.